The text below deals with one TCR beta chain. The sample belongs to a study of cytomegalovirus exposure and HLA in healthy donors. A multiplex PCR was run with 60 Vbeta primers and 13 Jbeta primers. The table came from immunoSEQ multiplex PCR; TCRdb's copy has only in-frame clones and leaves some out. The table has tens of thousands of clones, 76% seen once; the top ten hold roughly 8%. CDR1 MNHEY and CDR2 SMNVEV come from the germline V gene (reference sequence). CDR3 length: 16 amino acids. The ends were cut back, 0 bases at V and 2 bases at J, with 13 bases in the middle. Participants comprised healthy donors of bone marrow.

Sequenced: PBMCs. The J gene is TRBJ1-2, the V gene TRBV27; possible D gene TRBD1, 5 bases. The sequence was obtained from a woman aged 25 to 39 in good health and CMV-seropositive. CDR3 sequence reads: CASSLSPDRVNYGYTF. The CDR3 region has the DNA TGTGCCAGCAGTTTATCTCCAGACAGAGTGAACTATGGCTACACCTTC.